These 5 T cell receptor beta chains were sequenced from one sample in a study of blood T cell repertoires in COVID-19. Sequencing was performed with immunoSEQ multiplex PCR; in TCRdb, only in-frame clones are kept and a portion is missing. The sample shows about 81,000 clones, around 82% of them seen only once. Sequencing was carried out using peripheral blood. The receptors come from a man in his 60s with acute or convalescent COVID-19.

The chain has TRBV4-1 and TRBJ2-7; 9 bases align to TRBD1. The CDR3 totals 15 residues. V shed 3 bases, J shed 6 bases, and the junction held 9 bases outside the gene matches. Germline V gene sequence: CDR1 MGHRA, CDR2 YSYEKL. DNA for the CDR3: TGCGCCAGCAGCCACCCGGGACAGGGACGCTCCGAGCAGTACTTC. It specifies CASSHPGQGRSEQYF.

This CDR3 is CASSRADRSTDTQYF. DNA of the CDR3: TGTGCCAGCAGCAGAGCGGACCGTAGCACAGATACGCAGTATTTT. The rearrangement joins TRBV7-2 to TRBJ2-3; tentative D call: TRBD2 (5 bases). The V end lost 5 bases, the J end lost 0 bases, and 12 bases lay between the germline ends. The CDR3 length is 15 residues. CDR1 is SGHTA and CDR2 is FQGNSA in the germline V gene.

V and J are TRBV5-1 and TRBJ1-4, with D possibly TRBD1 on 5 matching bases. V lost 7 bases and J 4 bases, leaving 8 bases between the germline ends. CDR1 SGHRS and CDR2 YFSETQ come from the germline V gene. The CDR3 spans 12 residues. CDR3 residues: CASRDFNEKLFF. In DNA, the CDR3 is TGCGCCAGCCGGGACTTTAATGAAAAACTGTTTTTT.

The J gene is TRBJ1-1, the V gene TRBV15, with D possibly being TRBD1 (6 bases). The CDR3 has 14 residues. Trimming shortened V by 0 bases and J by 11 bases, and 16 bases separated the two germline ends. In germline, CDR1 is LNHNV, CDR2 YYDKDF (reference sequence). CDR3 region: CATSRDLFAGDAFF. CDR3 in DNA: TGTGCCACCAGCAGAGATCTTTTTGCAGGGGATGCTTTCTTT. Full variable domain (rest looked up from reference TRBV15 and TRBJ1-1): DAMVIQNPRYQVTQFGKPVTLSCSQTLNHNVMYWYQQKSSQAPKLLFHYYDKDFNNEADTPDNFQSRRPNTSFCFLDIRSPGLGDTAMYLCATSRDLFAGDAFFGQGTRLTVV.

This clone has just a few counts. This chain links TRBV14 with TRBJ1-1; TRBD1 is a possible D gene (5 bases). The V gene's germline CDR1 is SGHDN and CDR2 FVKESK. Trimming took 6 bases from V and 0 from J, leaving 8 bases between them. The CDR3 totals 13 residues. The CDR3 coding sequence is TGTGCCAGCAGTCCAGGGTTGAACACTGAAGCTTTCTTT. This gives the protein CASSPGLNTEAFF.